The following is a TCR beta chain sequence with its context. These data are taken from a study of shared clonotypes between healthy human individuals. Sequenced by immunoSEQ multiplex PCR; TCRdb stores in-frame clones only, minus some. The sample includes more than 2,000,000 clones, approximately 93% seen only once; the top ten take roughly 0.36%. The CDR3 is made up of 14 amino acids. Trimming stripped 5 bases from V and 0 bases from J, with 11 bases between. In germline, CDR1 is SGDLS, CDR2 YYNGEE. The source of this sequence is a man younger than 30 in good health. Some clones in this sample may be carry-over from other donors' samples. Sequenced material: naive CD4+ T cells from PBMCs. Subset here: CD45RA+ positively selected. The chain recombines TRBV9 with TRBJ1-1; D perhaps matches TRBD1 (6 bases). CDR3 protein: CASSNRALNTEAFF. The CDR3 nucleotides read TGTGCCAGCAGTAACAGGGCATTGAACACTGAAGCTTTCTTT.